This T cell receptor (beta chain) originates from a study of T cells in Graves' hyperthyroidism and ophthalmopathy. Study observations and caveats: Patients with ophthalmopathy were separated from those with stable hyperthyroidism by a 13 V-J model. Most expanded thyroid clonotypes above 0.001 also appeared in blood.

Amplification yielded TCR beta CDR3 regions, with RNA transcripts as the source. The TCR CDR3 first-round RT-PCR relied on the HTBI primer set. TCRdb redid the calling of the multiplex PCR reads with MiXCR, one entry per CDR3 protein. The repertoire holds under 600,000 distinct CDR3 sequences, with around 16% as singletons. Patients with ophthalmopathy all had a Clinical Activity Score of at least 3, a NOSPECS grade of at least 4 and duration under 3 months. Diagnosis rested on symptoms, serum thyroxine and TRAb, thyroid ultrasound, and orbital computed tomography. CDR3 length equals 16 residues. CDR1 LGHDT and CDR2 YNNKEL come from the germline V gene (reference sequence). With 1 base removed from V and 0 bases from J, the gap between germline ends came to 10 bases. The sample holds many counts of this clonotype. The target antigen is unknown.

The TCR originated in a woman in her 40s with Graves' ophthalmopathy. Specimen: blood. The gene calls are TRBV3-1 and TRBJ2-1; D is perhaps TRBD2 (6 bases). The CDR3 spells CASSQGSGVSYNEQFF. DNA for the CDR3: TGTGCCAGCAGCCAAGGATCGGGGGTCTCCTACAATGAGCAGTTCTTC.